Shown below are 29 T cell receptor beta chains from a single sample sequenced in a study of type 1 regulatory T cells. These receptors lack a known antigen. TCRdb called the reads again in MiXCR, with one record for every CDR3 protein. The data hold over 55,000 distinct CDR3 sequences, with approximately 50% observed a single time. Material for sequencing was cultured non-Tr1 T cells, either the whole culture or a sorted T cell fraction (not recorded which). The source of these receptors is a human donor in good health.

This clonotype was seen more than once but under ten times. The rearrangement uses TRBV11-3 and TRBJ2-5, with D uncertain. Between the trimmed V and J ends, which lost 4 bases and 5 bases, there was a span of 8 bases. Per germline, CDR1 SGHNT and CDR2 YENEEA. The CDR3 loop spans 12 amino acids. CDR3 nucleotide sequence: TGTGCCAGCAGCTCCGCATGGGAGACCCAGTACTTC. Translation: CASSSAWETQYF.

The chain links TRBV2 to TRBJ1-1, with D possibly matching TRBD1 (6 bases). V gave up 4 bases and J gave up 4 bases, with 13 bases separating them. The germline V gene encodes CDR1 SNHLY and CDR2 FYNNEI. The CDR3 sequence is 14 residues long. CDR3 bases: TGTGCCAGCAGTGTGGCAGGGGTGGGCACTGAAGCTTTCTTT. Protein product: CASSVAGVGTEAFF.

This clonotype was counted only a few times. V is TRBV6-1 and J is TRBJ1-2, with unresolved D. The V end was cut by 3 bases, the J end by 7 bases, with 6 bases between. The CDR3 totals 11 residues. Germline lookup yields CDR1 MNHNS and CDR2 SASEGT. DNA for the CDR3: TGTGCCAGCAGTGATACCGGTGGCTACACCTTC. Residues: CASSDTGGYTF.

This clonotype was seen only a few times. The V call is TRBV4-1, the J call TRBJ2-7; no clear D gene. This CDR3 is 13 amino acids long. Germline values: CDR1 MGHRA, CDR2 YSYEKL. Trimming cost V 3 bases and J 0 bases, with 6 bases left between them. Written as DNA, the CDR3 is TGCGCCAGCAGCCAGGAGACCTCCTACGAGCAGTACTTC. Translating gives CASSQETSYEQYF.

The CDR3 loop is CASSVGPTAETQYF. The CDR3 DNA reads TGTGCCAGCAGCGTAGGGCCCACAGCGGAGACCCAGTACTTC. The genes are TRBV9 and TRBJ2-5; D gene ambiguous. CDR3 size: 14 residues. Germline-derived CDR1 and CDR2 are SGDLS and YYNGEE. V was pared by 0 bases and J by 5 bases, with 11 bases between. Combining the CDR3 with reference TRBV9 and TRBJ2-5 gives the whole variable domain DSGVTQTPKHLITATGQRVTLRCSPRSGDLSVYWYQQSLDQGLQFLIQYYNGEERAKGNILERFSAQQFPDLHSELNLSSLELGDSALYFCASSVGPTAETQYFGPGTRLLVL.

This clonotype was seen a few times. This chain links TRBV30 with TRBJ2-5, with D maybe TRBD1 (6 bases). CDR3 length equals 15 residues. Germline CDR1 reads GTSNPN; CDR2 reads SVGIG (reference sequence). Trimming took off 1 base at V and 1 base at J, with 13 bases between the two ends. The CDR3 region has the DNA TGTGCCTGGAGTGGTCAGTGGGGGCCCCAAGAGACCCAGTACTTC. Residues: CAWSGQWGPQETQYF.

The chain couples TRBV7-6 to TRBJ1-5, with D hard to call. The CDR3 spans 13 residues. The V end was cut by 5 bases, the J end by 2 bases, with 7 bases between. In germline, CDR1 is SGHVS, CDR2 FNYEAQ. The CDR3 sequence: CASSPDRNQPQHF. Here the CDR3 DNA reads TGTGCCAGCAGCCCAGACCGCAATCAGCCCCAGCATTTT.

The chain has TRBV7-2 and TRBJ1-5, with 7 bases matching TRBD1. The V segment lost 5 bases and the J segment 3 bases; nucleotides outside the gene matches: 10. CDR1 and CDR2 (germline): SGHTA, FQGNSA. This CDR3 is built from 16 residues. CDR3 in amino acids: CASSPGQAGPNQPQHF. CDR3 sequence (DNA): TGTGCCAGCAGCCCCGGACAGGCGGGCCCCAATCAGCCCCAGCATTTT. Full variable domain (remainder filled in from reference TRBV7-2 and TRBJ1-5): GAGVSQSPSNKVTEKGKDVELRCDPISGHTALYWYRQSLGQGLEFLIYFQGNSAPDKSGLPSDRFSAERTGGSVSTLTIQRTQQEDSAVYLCASSPGQAGPNQPQHFGDGTRLSIL.

Notes on this clonotype: It is likely a read error, because the conserved phenylalanine at the end of the CDR3 is missing. The chain couples TRBV13 to TRBJ1-6; D might be TRBD1 (6 bases). Germline lookup yields CDR1 PRHDT and CDR2 FYEKMQ (reference sequence). Trimming shortened V by 5 bases and J by 5 bases, and 10 bases separated the two germline ends. The CDR3 loop spans 14 amino acids. CDR3 sequence: CASSRGQNNSPLHL. DNA for the CDR3: TGTGCCAGCAGCCGAGGACAGAATAATTCACCCCTCCACTTA.

This clonotype was observed a single time. The junction and the germline gene differ at one end; a read error may be behind it. This chain joins TRBV3-1 and TRBJ2-2, with D uncertain. This CDR3 is built from 16 residues. Germline V lookup: CDR1 LGHDT, CDR2 YNNKEL (reference sequence). The CDR3 protein is CAGSQRGIGNTGELFF. The CDR3 nucleotides read TGTGCCGGCAGCCAACGAGGTATCGGGAACACCGGGGAGCTGTTTTTT.

Many counts were recorded for this clonotype. V and J are TRBV27 and TRBJ2-5; TRBD2 matches 11 bases. With 6 bases clipped from V and 8 bases from J, the junction kept 5 bases outside the gene matches. The V gene's germline CDR1 is MNHEY and CDR2 SMNVEV (reference sequence). The CDR3 runs to 13 residues. The CDR3 DNA reads TGTGCCAGCAGACTACTAGCGGGGGCTACCCAGTACTTC. Its protein is CASRLLAGATQYF.

V gene TRBV4-2 combines with J gene TRBJ1-1, with a tentative D call TRBD1 (6 bases). Looked up from germline, CDR1 is LGHNA and CDR2 is YNFKEQ. Between the trimmed V and J ends, which lost 6 bases and 5 bases, there was a span of 22 bases. The CDR3 is 16 residues long. The DNA of the CDR3 is TGTGCCAGCAGTCACCTCCTTTCAGGGGAGGGTACTGAAGCTTTCTTT. Its protein is CASSHLLSGEGTEAFF.

This clonotype was seen once. The chain couples TRBV6-1 to TRBJ1-4; the match to TRBD1 covers 11 bases. V was clipped by 6 bases and J by 7 bases; unmatched bases: 13. Germline-derived CDR1 and CDR2 are MNHNS and SASEGT. This CDR3 is built from 17 residues. The CDR3 region is CASRRGTGGNQGEKLFF. Written as DNA, the CDR3 is TGTGCCAGCAGACGCGGGACAGGGGGGAATCAAGGTGAAAAACTGTTTTTT.

V usage is TRBV5-1 and J usage is TRBJ2-7; 9 nucleotides match TRBD2. The J segment lost 0 bases and the V segment lost 0 bases, leaving 4 bases of the junction unmatched. The CDR3 consists of 16 residues. From germline, CDR1 is SGHRS and CDR2 YFSETQ. The CDR3 DNA reads TGCGCCAGCAGCTTGGAAGCGGGGGGCCTCTCCTACGAGCAGTACTTC. It specifies CASSLEAGGLSYEQYF.

This rearrangement joins TRBV18 to TRBJ2-5, with D possibly TRBD1 on 5 matching bases. The V gene's germline CDR1 is KGHSH and CDR2 LQKENI. Trimming left V 6 bases short and J 2 bases short, with 13 bases between. The CDR3 extends over 14 amino acids. In DNA, the CDR3 is TGTGCCAGCTCCCCCGAGCCAGGGCAAGAGACCCAGTACTTC. This translates into CASSPEPGQETQYF.

This chain links TRBV6-1 with TRBJ1-5; D uncertain. Trimming shortened V by 5 bases and J by 6 bases, and 20 bases separated the two germline ends. Germline assignment: CDR1 MNHNS and CDR2 SASEGT. CDR3 length: 16 amino acids. The CDR3 DNA sequence: TGTGCCAGCAGTCTCGGAAAAGACGTAGGAGCTCAGCCCCAGCATTTT. It codes for CASSLGKDVGAQPQHF.

The V and J genes are TRBV4-1 and TRBJ1-1; no firm D call. Germline CDR1 is MGHRA and CDR2 is YSYEKL. The CDR3 consists of 14 residues. V was trimmed by 6 bases and J by 2 bases, leaving 13 bases between them. The CDR3, as DNA: TGCGCCAGCAGGGGAATAACAGCCAACACTGAAGCTTTCTTT. Its protein is CASRGITANTEAFF.

The chain combines TRBV27 with TRBJ1-6; D call uncertain. The germline V gene encodes CDR1 MNHEY and CDR2 SMNVEV (reference sequence). The CDR3 length is 17 residues. V shed 10 bases and J shed 0 bases, with 19 bases lying between them. This CDR3 reads CATRPEALSSYNSPLHF. The CDR3 DNA reads TGTGCCACCAGACCGGAGGCCCTTAGCTCCTATAATTCACCCCTCCACTTT.

This rearrangement joins TRBV3-2 to TRBJ1-5; the table names TRBD1, a call not compared with the DNA. TRBV3-2 corresponds to a pseudogene. The CDR3 sequence is 17 residues long. CDR3 sequence: CASSKDRGTLSNQPQHF. CDR3 DNA: TGTGCCAGCAGCAAAGATAGAGGGACACTTAGCAATCAGCCCCAGCATTTT.

The chain has TRBV15 and TRBJ2-5, with 10 bases aligning to TRBD1. Trimming at V came to 6 bases and at J to 2 bases, leaving 6 bases not matched to a gene. The CDR3 loop spans 15 amino acids. Per germline, CDR1 LNHNV and CDR2 YYDKDF (reference sequence). The CDR3 here is CATRPGTGVQETQYF. The DNA for the CDR3 is TGTGCCACCAGGCCCGGGACAGGGGTGCAAGAGACCCAGTACTTC.

Here the CDR3 DNA reads TGTGCCAGCAGCTTTCCCTCTCTTCAGACCCAGTACTTC. As protein: CASSFPSLQTQYF. The V call is TRBV7-6, the J call TRBJ2-5, with D uncertain. Germline-derived CDR1 and CDR2 are SGHVS and FNYEAQ. The length of the CDR3 is 13 residues. Trimming pared 3 bases from V and 6 bases from J, leaving 11 bases between.

The V call is TRBV12-5, the J call TRBJ2-3; 14 bases map to TRBD2. CDR3 length: 22 amino acids. Germline V CDR1 and CDR2: LGHNT, FRNRAP. Unmatched junction bases numbered 14, after V lost 0 bases and J lost 0 bases. In nucleotides, the CDR3 is TGTGCTAGTGGTTTGGTACTTCGGGGACTAGCGGGGGCGGACTCTAGCACAGATACGCAGTATTTT. Translating gives CASGLVLRGLAGADSSTDTQYF.

This clonotype has more than one count but fewer than ten. The J gene is TRBJ1-1, the V gene TRBV4-2; D is perhaps TRBD1 (5 bases). The germline CDR1 and CDR2 sequences are LGHNA and YNFKEQ. The V end lost 4 bases, the J end lost 1 base, and 13 bases lay between the germline ends. This CDR3 is 15 amino acids long. The chain's CDR3 is CASSPERTRNTEAFF. In nucleotides, the CDR3 is TGTGCCAGCAGCCCCGAAAGGACAAGGAACACTGAAGCTTTCTTT.

The chain employs TRBV27 and TRBJ1-1, with 7 bases aligning to TRBD1. The trim removed 8 bases at V and 4 bases at J, leaving 10 bases unmatched. The CDR3 sequence is 14 residues long. Per germline, CDR1 MNHEY and CDR2 SMNVEV (reference sequence). The CDR3 region has the DNA TGTGCCAGCCGCGCCGACAGGGTTGCCACTGAAGCTTTCTTT. Translated: CASRADRVATEAFF.

The J gene is TRBJ1-2, the V gene TRBV11-3, with D possibly matching TRBD1 (6 bases). V was clipped by 4 bases and J by 3 bases, with 9 bases between them. The CDR3 extends over 13 amino acids. Germline-derived CDR1 and CDR2 are SGHNT and YENEEA. The CDR3 loop is CASSYRTDYGYTF. CDR3 in DNA: TGTGCCAGCAGCTATAGGACAGACTATGGCTACACCTTC.

The chain recombines TRBV5-4 with TRBJ1-4, with TRBD1 identical over 7 bases. The germline CDR1 and CDR2 sequences are SGHNT and YYREEE (reference sequence). The J segment lost 7 bases and the V segment lost 3 bases, leaving 6 bases of the junction unmatched. The CDR3 has 14 residues. CDR3 sequence: CASSSTEGAEKLFF. The DNA for the CDR3 is TGTGCCAGCAGCTCCACAGAGGGGGCTGAAAAACTGTTTTTT.

The CDR3 sequence: CASSRGTSGGAETQYF. DNA for the CDR3: TGCGCCAGCAGCCGCGGGACTAGCGGGGGGGCAGAGACCCAGTACTTC. The V gene is TRBV4-1, the J gene TRBJ2-5; TRBD2 matches at 16 bases. The CDR3 length is 16 residues. J gave up 4 bases and V 4 bases, and 3 bases lay outside the gene matches. Germline V lookup: CDR1 MGHRA, CDR2 YSYEKL.

This clonotype was observed a single time. The junction does not match germline at one end; this may be a read error. The V call is TRBV5-1, the J call TRBJ1-3, with TRBD1 matching 7 bases. The CDR3 consists of 15 residues. Germline lookup yields CDR1 SGHRS and CDR2 YFSETQ. In DNA form, the CDR3 reads TGCGCCAGCAGCTCTACAGGGGACTCTGGAAACACCATACATTTT. Its translation: CASSSTGDSGNTIHF.

V and J are TRBV4-3 and TRBJ1-2; a weak D match, TRBD1 (5 bases). The CDR3 sequence is 16 residues long. Germline V gene lookup returns CDR1 LGHNA and CDR2 YSLEER. V gave up 3 bases and J gave up 4 bases, with 18 bases separating them. The chain's CDR3 is CASSQHRTGGPYGYTF. In DNA, the CDR3 is TGCGCCAGCAGCCAGCATCGAACCGGGGGACCCTATGGCTACACCTTC.